The entry that follows covers one T cell receptor beta chain sequence. Antigen specificity is unknown. This sample is part of a study of T cell responses to AZD1222 COVID-19 vaccine. Sequencing was performed with immunoSEQ multiplex PCR; in TCRdb, only in-frame clones are kept and a portion is missing. Here the sample spans around 130,000 clones, about 89% being singletons. Germline assignment: CDR1 SGHNT and CDR2 YYREEE (reference sequence). The germline V and J ends were trimmed by 0 bases and 5 bases, with 14 bases remaining between them. This CDR3 is built from 15 residues. Findings and limits, study-wide: With dominance at 160-218 and 743-854, vaccine-associated CD4 TCRs spanned spike.

The genes are TRBV5-4 and TRBJ1-1; a weak D match, TRBD1 (6 bases). This TCR was sampled from an adult in good health. The sequencing used peripheral blood, collected on day 0 of AZD1222 vaccination. CDR3 loop: CASSLGGGRVTEAFF. CDR3 bases: TGTGCCAGCAGCTTGGGAGGGGGTCGCGTGACTGAAGCTTTCTTT.